Given below is one T cell receptor beta chain in context. The antigen remains undetermined. The data belong to a study of OX40 agonist ivuxolimab in advanced cancers. Study-level background: In this trial design, patients received ivuxolimab intravenously at 0.01 to 10 mg/kg every 2 weeks. Overall study findings and caveats: Individuals who were partial responders at 0.1-3.0 mg/kg had clonal expansion that ranked among the lowest. Also showing low normalized T-cell clonal expansion were some of the nonresponders.

CDR3 length equals 14 residues. The V gene end was trimmed by 5 bases and the J gene end by 2 bases; junction bases not matched to a gene: 6. Germline loops: CDR1 MNHNS, CDR2 SASEGT. Sequenced by immunoSEQ multiplex PCR; TCRdb stores in-frame clones only, minus some. The sample lists about 69,000 clones, about 90% occurring once. The sequencing here drew on CD4+ or CD8+ T cells sorted from blood, taken in a trial of the OX40 agonist ivuxolimab. The TCR sequence derives from an adult with an advanced solid tumor such as melanoma, head and neck, liver or kidney cancer. V and J are TRBV6-1 and TRBJ2-7; 7 positions match TRBD1. The CDR3: CASSIDGTAYEQYF. CDR3 nucleotide sequence: TGTGCCAGCAGTATCGATGGGACAGCCTACGAGCAGTACTTC.